The rows below give T cell receptor beta chains drawn from one sample of a study of T cell responses to AZD1222 COVID-19 vaccine. Repertoires were generated with immunoSEQ multiplex PCR, while TCRdb's copy carries only in-frame clones and drops some. In the table there are some 130,000 clones, 84% of which are singletons. The source material was peripheral blood, sampled on day 0 of AZD1222 vaccination. The receptors derive from an adult in good health. Each CDR3 is given with its conserved first and last residue. The order of the fields is J gene, clone size, D gene, V gene, CDR3 protein, CDR3 DNA. A D gene is named only where the DNA matches it firmly. Size tells how often a clone was seen (once, few, many) or the class of an expanded clone, and some rows leave it out.

>TRBJ1-2|.|TRBD1|TRBV5-1
CASSSPDRGPGGYTF
TGCGCCAGCAGCTCCCCGGACAGGGGGCCTGGGGGCTACACCTTC
>TRBJ1-6|.|.|TRBV5-1
CASSLFGGGNSPLHF
TGCGCCAGCAGCTTGTTTGGTGGGGGAAATTCACCCCTCCACTTT
>TRBJ2-5|.|.|TRBV15
CATSRPTETQYF
TGTGCCACCAGCAGACCCACGGAGACCCAGTACTTC
>TRBJ2-3|.|TRBD2|TRBV4-1
CASRQSSGGALGDTQYF
TGCGCCAGCAGACAATCTAGCGGGGGGGCCCTCGGGGATACGCAGTATTTT
>TRBJ2-3|.|.|TRBV5-6
CASSPPSLGVSDTQYF
TGTGCCAGCAGCCCCCCTTCTTTGGGGGTGTCGGATACGCAGTATTTT
>TRBJ1-1|once|TRBD1|TRBV5-1
CASSYDRVGTEAFF
TGCGCCAGCAGCTATGACAGGGTAGGGACTGAAGCTTTCTTT
>TRBJ1-2|.|TRBD1|TRBV7-9
CASEAGGGYTF
TGTGCGTCGGAGGCAGGGGGCGGCTACACCTTC
>TRBJ1-5|.|.|TRBV28
CASLSRGNQPQHF
TGTGCCAGCCTCTCCAGGGGAAATCAGCCCCAGCATTTT
>TRBJ1-4|.|TRBD1|TRBV19
CASSIGGGREKLFF
TGTGCCAGTAGTATAGGAGGGGGCCGTGAAAAACTGTTTTTT
>TRBJ2-7|.|.|TRBV7-2
CASSSFSYEQYF
TGTGCCAGCAGCTCCTTCAGTTACGAGCAGTACTTC
>TRBJ1-1|.|.|TRBV29-1
CSVGHNTEAFF
TGCAGCGTTGGACACAACACTGAAGCTTTCTTT
>TRBJ2-1|.|TRBD2|TRBV5-5
CASSFSGGASSYNEQFF
TGTGCCAGCAGCTTTAGCGGGGGGGCCTCCTCCTACAATGAGCAGTTCTTC
>TRBJ1-3|.|.|TRBV15
CATSRDLPVNSGNTIYF
TGTGCCACCAGCAGAGACCTACCGGTCAACTCTGGAAACACCATATATTTT
>TRBJ1-6|.|.|TRBV2
CASLEESSYNSPLHF
TGTGCCAGCTTGGAGGAAAGCTCCTATAATTCACCCCTCCACTTT
>TRBJ1-6|.|.|TRBV4-1
CASSQDSLAVRTLHF
TGCGCCAGCAGCCAAGACTCGCTAGCGGTTCGAACCCTCCACTTT
>TRBJ1-1|.|.|TRBV19
CASSRLVNTEAFF
TGTGCCAGTAGCCGACTGGTGAACACTGAAGCTTTCTTT
>TRBJ1-1|.|.|TRBV4-2
CASSQGDPGASPTEAFF
TGTGCCAGCAGCCAAGGAGATCCAGGGGCGAGTCCCACTGAAGCTTTCTTT
>TRBJ1-2|.|.|TRBV28
CASSLKIGTGFSGYTF
TGTGCCAGCAGTTTAAAGATCGGAACAGGGTTCTCTGGCTACACCTTC
>TRBJ2-2|.|.|TRBV9
CASSPTDGEYTGELFF
TGTGCCAGCAGCCCCACGGACGGGGAATACACCGGGGAGCTGTTTTTT
>TRBJ1-6|.|TRBD1|TRBV11-2
CASSLVTGASNSPLHF
TGTGCCAGCAGCTTAGTGACAGGGGCGTCTAATTCACCCCTCCACTTT
>TRBJ1-2|few|.|TRBV19
CASSEGSILYGYTF
TGTGCCAGTAGTGAGGGCTCAATCCTCTATGGCTACACCTTC
>TRBJ1-2|.|.|TRBV28
CASRLNGYTF
TGTGCCTCGCGCTTAAATGGCTACACCTTC
>TRBJ2-5|.|TRBD2|TRBV5-1
CASSLAGSGGAVTQYF
TGCGCCAGCAGCTTGGCCGGTAGCGGGGGGGCCGTGACCCAGTACTTC
>TRBJ1-6|.|TRBD1|TRBV2
CASRGGEGASRSNSPLHF
TGTGCCAGCAGGGGCGGGGAGGGGGCGTCACGATCGAATTCACCCCTCCACTTT
>TRBJ1-5|.|TRBD1|TRBV6-1
CASSKGGGRNSNQPQHF
TGTGCCAGCAGTAAAGGGGGCGGACGAAATAGCAATCAGCCCCAGCATTTT
>TRBJ2-5|.|TRBD2|TRBV30
CAWSAVRGGQYF
TGTGCCTGGAGTGCCGTCCGGGGGGGACAGTACTTC
>TRBJ1-5|.|TRBD1|TRBV18
CASSPRGQGALQPQHF
TGTGCCAGCTCACCACGGGGACAGGGGGCATTACAGCCCCAGCATTTT
>TRBJ1-2|.|.|TRBV7-3
CASSLVRADYGYTF
TGTGCCAGCAGCTTAGTCAGGGCGGACTATGGCTACACCTTC
>TRBJ2-7|.|.|TRBV6-5
CASSSGQFTYEQYF
TGTGCCAGCAGTAGCGGACAGTTTACCTACGAGCAGTACTTC
>TRBJ1-2|.|.|TRBV30
CAWSEVGGREGYTF
TGTGCCTGGAGTGAAGTTGGGGGCCGGGAGGGCTACACCTTC
>TRBJ1-1|.|.|TRBV10-3
CARESMNTEAFF
TGTGCCAGGGAGTCCATGAACACTGAAGCTTTCTTT
>TRBJ1-1|.|.|TRBV5-1
CASSLGQVGTEAFF
TGCGCCAGCAGCTTGGGTCAGGTCGGCACTGAAGCTTTCTTT
>TRBJ2-7|.|.|TRBV7-3
CASSLLGPSYEQYF
TGTGCCAGCAGCTTACTGGGCCCTTCCTACGAGCAGTACTTC
>TRBJ2-7|.|.|TRBV28
CASSLLVGQSPEQYF
TGTGCCAGCAGTTTATTGGTAGGCCAGTCTCCCGAGCAGTACTTC
>TRBJ2-2|.|TRBD1|TRBV7-8
CASSLATGVMLIGELFF
TGTGCCAGCAGCTTAGCCACAGGGGTTATGCTCATCGGGGAGCTGTTTTTT
>TRBJ1-1|.|.|TRBV28
CASTAIGRVMNTEAFF
TGTGCCAGCACCGCAATCGGCAGGGTGATGAACACTGAAGCTTTCTTT
>TRBJ2-2|.|.|TRBV25-1
CASSEPGAGELFF
TGTGCCAGCAGTGAACCAGGGGCCGGGGAGCTGTTTTTT
>TRBJ2-7|.|.|TRBV5-1
CASSLYTGSIESREQYF
TGCGCCAGCAGCTTGTATACGGGGTCTATTGAATCGCGTGAGCAGTACTTC
>TRBJ1-5|.|TRBD1|TRBV19
CASSLRQGVKNQPQHF
TGTGCCAGTAGCCTAAGACAGGGGGTAAAGAATCAGCCCCAGCATTTT
>TRBJ1-1|once|.|TRBV28
CASNPMGRFYTEAFF
TGTGCCAGCAACCCGATGGGAAGATTCTACACTGAAGCTTTCTTT
>TRBJ2-5|.|TRBD2|TRBV5-1
CASSSKTSGGAFQETQYF
TGCGCCAGCAGCTCCAAGACTAGCGGGGGGGCCTTTCAAGAGACCCAGTACTTC
>TRBJ1-3|few|.|TRBV7-9
CASSLGGGNTIYF
TGTGCCAGCAGCTTGGGCGGCGGAAACACCATATATTTT
>TRBJ2-1|.|TRBD1|TRBV7-3
CASSRDRAGNEQFF
TGTGCCAGCTCACGCGACAGGGCTGGAAATGAGCAGTTCTTC